Below, 20 T cell receptor beta chains from the same sample are listed, as sequenced in a study of early T cells in non-severe SARS-CoV-2 infection. One entry per CDR3 protein results from TCRdb running MiXCR on the 5' RACE reads. The sample lists 85,000 to 100,000 distinct CDR3 sequences; approximately 15% were seen once. Sequencing used whole blood. These receptor sequences come from an adult who was a healthcare worker with PCR-confirmed SARS-CoV-2 infection or an uninfected control (not recorded which).

This chain connects TRBV5-1 to TRBJ2-7; D is perhaps TRBD1 or TRBD2 (5 bases each). Trimming cost V 0 bases and J 3 bases, with 10 bases left between them. The germline gives CDR1 SGHRS, CDR2 YFSETQ. The CDR3 length is 14 residues. CDR3 DNA: TGCGCCAGCAGCTTGGACCAGGGAGTCTACGAGCAGTACTTC. Amino acid sequence: CASSLDQGVYEQYF.

In this sample, this clonotype turned up once. The rearrangement links TRBV6-5 to TRBJ2-1, with D possibly TRBD1 on 5 matching bases. V was pared by 5 bases and J by 12 bases, with 29 bases between. Germline CDR1 MNHEY, CDR2 SVGAGI. The CDR3 spans 17 residues. The CDR3 DNA follows: TGTGCCAGCAGTCTACACCCAGCGATATCGACAGATAGTATGCAGTTCTTC. Encoded protein: CASSLHPAISTDSMQFF.

Many counts were recorded for this clonotype. The rearrangement uses TRBV20-1 and TRBJ2-3; 7 nucleotides match TRBD1. Germline CDR1 reads DFQATT; CDR2 reads SNEGSKA (reference sequence). J was trimmed by 1 base and V by 0 bases; bases with no gene match: 4. The CDR3 spans 15 residues. DNA for the CDR3: TGCAGTGCTAGAGATCTTACAGGGGGCACAGATACGCAGTATTTT. Amino acid sequence: CSARDLTGGTDTQYF.

This clonotype was recorded at least ten times. The rearrangement links TRBV20-1 to TRBJ1-2; no firm D call. The CDR3 runs 15 residues. The germline V and J ends were trimmed by 0 bases and 0 bases, with 11 bases remaining between them. CDR1 is DFQATT, CDR2 SNEGSKA, per germline (reference sequence). CDR3 DNA sequence: TGCAGTGCTAGAGATAGGGAGGACGCTAACTATGGCTACACCTTC. Residues: CSARDREDANYGYTF.

This clonotype was observed a few times. The genes are TRBV29-1 and TRBJ2-3; 13 bases are shared with TRBD2. Germline lookup yields CDR1 SQVTM and CDR2 ANQGSEA. V trimming: 4 bases; J trimming: 6 bases; junction bases outside the gene matches: 4. This CDR3 region has 14 residues. Here the CDR3 reads CSVALAGGHDTQYF. CDR3 in DNA: TGCAGCGTTGCACTAGCGGGAGGGCATGATACGCAGTATTTT.

A few counts support this clonotype. The V call is TRBV28, the J call TRBJ1-5; the match to TRBD1 covers 7 bases. The junction had 9 bases not matched to a gene; V was cut back by 6 bases and J by 7 bases. The CDR3 spans 14 residues. CDR1 MDHEN and CDR2 SYDVKM come from the germline V gene. The CDR3 reads CASSLTGVLQPQHF. The CDR3 region has the DNA TGTGCCAGCAGCTTAACAGGGGTGTTACAGCCCCAGCATTTT.

This clonotype occurred a few times. The chain has TRBV6-2 or TRBV6-3 and TRBJ2-2; either TRBD1 or TRBD2 may supply D (6 bases each). V lost 8 bases to trimming and J lost 5 bases, with 15 bases between them. The CDR3 runs to 14 residues. From germline, CDR1 is MNHEY and CDR2 SVGEGT. DNA of the CDR3: TGTGCCAGCCGGAGGGGGGAGGCAACCGGGGAGCTGTTTTTT. Its protein is CASRRGEATGELFF.

The CDR3 reads CASSEIRREGYEQYF. Written as DNA, the CDR3 is TGTGCCAGCAGTGAAATACGACGGGAGGGATACGAGCAGTACTTC. The V gene is TRBV6-1, the J gene TRBJ2-7; the match to TRBD2 covers 8 bases. The CDR3 loop spans 15 amino acids. V gave up 2 bases and J gave up 4 bases; unmatched junction bases: 7. Germline CDR1 is MNHNS and CDR2 is SASEGT.

This clonotype has only a few counts. The chain recombines TRBV5-1 with TRBJ2-5; maybe TRBD2 (7 bases). The CDR3 extends over 14 amino acids. Germline CDR1 reads SGHRS; CDR2 reads YFSETQ. The V and J ends lost 4 bases and 4 bases respectively, with 14 bases between them. This CDR3 reads CASSATGGAETQYF. In DNA form, the CDR3 reads TGCGCCAGCAGCGCCACTGGGGGGGCAGAGACCCAGTACTTC. Combining the CDR3 with reference TRBV5-1 and TRBJ2-5 gives the whole variable domain KAGVTQTPRYLIKTRGQQVTLSCSPISGHRSVSWYQQTPGQGLQFLFEYFSETQRNKGNFPGRFSGRQFSNSRSEMNVSTLELGDSALYLCASSATGGAETQYFGPGTRLLVL.

This clonotype was counted many times. CDR3 DNA: TGTGCCTGGAGTCTAGGACTGACTTACGAGCAGTACTTC. The encoded protein is CAWSLGLTYEQYF. The chain couples TRBV30 to TRBJ2-7, with D maybe TRBD2 (5 bases). V dropped 2 bases and J dropped 4 bases, with 12 bases sitting between them. Germline V gene lookup returns CDR1 GTSNPN and CDR2 SVGIG (reference sequence). There are 13 residues in the CDR3. Variable domain in full (rest from reference TRBV30 and TRBJ2-7): SQTIHQWPATLVQPVGSPLSLECTVEGTSNPNLYWYRQAAGRGLQLLFYSVGIGQISSEVPQNLSASRPQDRQFILSSKKLLLSDSGFYLCAWSLGLTYEQYFGPGTRLTVT.

This clonotype was counted only a few times. CDR3 region: CASSQVEVLYF. DNA of the CDR3: TGTGCCAGCAGCCAAGTCGAGGTCCTGTACTTC. This chain joins TRBV14 and TRBJ2-7; no definite D call. The CDR3 spans 11 residues. Trimming took 1 base from V and 12 from J, leaving 10 bases between them. Germline assignment: CDR1 SGHDN and CDR2 FVKESK.

This clonotype was counted a few times. This chain connects TRBV10-3 to TRBJ1-2; 8 bases map to TRBD1. The CDR3 covers 14 residues. The V segment lost 10 bases and the J segment 2 bases; nucleotides outside the gene matches: 9. Germline CDR1 is ENHRY and CDR2 is SYGVKD. CDR3 sequence reads: CANRRTGKNYGYTF. The CDR3 bases are TGTGCCAACCGACGGACAGGGAAAAACTATGGCTACACCTTC.

This clonotype was counted many times. The chain carries TRBV7-9 and TRBJ2-6, with D unresolved. Trimming pared 2 bases from V and 4 bases from J, leaving 9 bases between. Germline V CDR1 and CDR2: SEHNR, FQNEAQ (reference sequence). The CDR3 sequence is 15 residues long. The CDR3 DNA reads as TGTGCCAGCAGCTTATTAGGGATAGGGGCCAACGTCCTGACTTTC. It translates to CASSLLGIGANVLTF. Complete variable domain (other parts from reference TRBV7-9 and TRBJ2-6): DTGVSQNPRHKITKRGQNVTFRCDPISEHNRLYWYRQTLGQGPEFLTYFQNEAQLEKSRLLSDRFSAERPKGSFSTLEIQRTEQGDSAMYLCASSLLGIGANVLTFGAGSRLTVL.

This clonotype was seen many times. V gene TRBV7-2 combines with J gene TRBJ2-5, with 10 bases matching TRBD2. J was trimmed by 5 bases and V by 5 bases; bases with no gene match: 11. The CDR3 consists of 16 residues. Germline lookup yields CDR1 SGHTA and CDR2 FQGNSA. This CDR3 reads CASSLRPLAGVETQYF. The CDR3 bases are TGTGCCAGCAGCCTAAGGCCGCTAGCGGGAGTTGAGACCCAGTACTTC.

J is TRBJ2-1 and V is TRBV2; 13 bases match TRBD2. The V and J ends lost 6 bases and 14 bases, in that order; junction bases with no gene match: 1. The germline CDR1 and CDR2 sequences are SNHLY and FYNNEI. This CDR3 spans 11 amino acids. The CDR3 bases are TGTGCCAGCAGACTAGCGGGAGGGGAGTTCTTC. This gives the protein CASRLAGGEFF.

This clonotype was seen repeatedly, ten times or more. This chain joins TRBV27 and TRBJ1-1; TRBD1 agrees at 7 bases. CDR1 is MNHEY, CDR2 SMNVEV, per germline (reference sequence). The CDR3 is 15 amino acids. V gave up 2 bases and J gave up 0 bases; unmatched junction bases: 3. The CDR3 region is CASSLRQGMNTEAFF. CDR3 in DNA: TGTGCCAGCAGTTTAAGACAGGGTATGAACACTGAAGCTTTCTTT.

CDR3 nucleotides: TGTGCCATCAGTGACTTTGATTCACCCCTCCACTTT. It specifies CAISDFDSPLHF. The chain couples TRBV10-3 to TRBJ1-6; no firm D call. V was trimmed by 3 bases and J by 8 bases, leaving 5 bases between them. The CDR3 loop spans 12 amino acids. CDR1 is ENHRY and CDR2 is SYGVKD in the germline V gene.

This clonotype was seen a handful of times. J is TRBJ1-1 and V is TRBV25-1; D is undetermined. This CDR3 spans 12 amino acids. The germline V gene has CDR1 MGHDK and CDR2 SYGVNS. Trimming removed 3 bases from V and 8 bases from J, with 10 bases in between. The CDR3 DNA follows: TGTGCCAGCAGTGAGATTTCCGAAGAAGCTTTCTTT. Its protein product is CASSEISEEAFF.

In its sample, this clonotype was seen a few times. The chain recombines TRBV27 with TRBJ2-5; tentative D call: TRBD2 (5 bases). This CDR3 is 13 amino acids long. CDR1 is MNHEY and CDR2 is SMNVEV in the germline V gene (reference sequence). V was pared by 6 bases and J by 4 bases, with 12 bases between. The CDR3: CASRELRGETQYF. CDR3 sequence (DNA): TGTGCCAGCAGAGAGCTCCGGGGAGAGACCCAGTACTTC.

The rearrangement uses TRBV5-1 and TRBJ2-5; D is unclear. V lost 1 base and J 2 bases, leaving 12 bases between the germline ends. The length of the CDR3 is 15 residues. The germline V gene encodes CDR1 SGHRS and CDR2 YFSETQ. The CDR3 region is CASSLRLNRQETQYF. The DNA for the CDR3 is TGCGCCAGCAGCTTGAGGCTCAATAGGCAAGAGACCCAGTACTTC.